The entry that follows covers one T cell receptor beta chain sequence. The data originate from a study of blood T cell repertoires in COVID-19. Method: immunoSEQ multiplex PCR; TCRdb's copy keeps in-frame clones and lacks some. The profile shows roughly 430,000 clones, 88% of them singletons. The sequenced material came from PBMCs or T cells enriched from blood (not recorded which). The source is a woman aged 18-29 years who had been exposed to COVID-19.

CDR3 DNA: TGTGCCAGCTGGGACAGGGGCAATCAGCCCCAGCATTTT. Its protein product is CASWDRGNQPQHF. The chain links TRBV19 to TRBJ1-5; 9 bases line up with TRBD1. Germline CDR1 is LNHDA and CDR2 is SQIVND (reference sequence). This CDR3 spans 13 amino acids. The J segment lost 2 bases and the V segment lost 9 bases, leaving 2 bases of the junction unmatched.